The source of this T cell receptor (beta chain) is a study of blood T cell repertoires in COVID-19. The V end lost 1 base, the J end lost 7 bases, and 14 bases lay between the germline ends. CDR3 length equals 15 residues. Germline V gene lookup returns CDR1 SGHRS and CDR2 YFSETQ. The authors' processing: From reference gene primer amplification, estimates of nucleated cell counts were derived. This table comes from immunoSEQ multiplex PCR, and its TCRdb copy is limited to in-frame clones, with some not included. V, J and clone size derive from that table, while D and trimming were established from the DNA sequence. This table holds around 400,000 clones, about 90% found once.

The clonotype originates from a woman between 55 and 75 years old with COVID-19, enrolled during active disease. The chain employs TRBV5-1 and TRBJ1-4; maybe TRBD1 (5 bases). The specimen was peripheral blood. The CDR3 nucleotides are TGCGCCAGCAGCTTGTTTTCCGGGGGTGGTGAAAAACTGTTTTTT. This encodes CASSLFSGGGEKLFF. The whole variable domain, filled in from reference TRBV5-1 and TRBJ1-4, reads KAGVTQTPRYLIKTRGQQVTLSCSPISGHRSVSWYQQTPGQGLQFLFEYFSETQRNKGNFPGRFSGRQFSNSRSEMNVSTLELGDSALYLCASSLFSGGGEKLFFGSGTQLSVL.